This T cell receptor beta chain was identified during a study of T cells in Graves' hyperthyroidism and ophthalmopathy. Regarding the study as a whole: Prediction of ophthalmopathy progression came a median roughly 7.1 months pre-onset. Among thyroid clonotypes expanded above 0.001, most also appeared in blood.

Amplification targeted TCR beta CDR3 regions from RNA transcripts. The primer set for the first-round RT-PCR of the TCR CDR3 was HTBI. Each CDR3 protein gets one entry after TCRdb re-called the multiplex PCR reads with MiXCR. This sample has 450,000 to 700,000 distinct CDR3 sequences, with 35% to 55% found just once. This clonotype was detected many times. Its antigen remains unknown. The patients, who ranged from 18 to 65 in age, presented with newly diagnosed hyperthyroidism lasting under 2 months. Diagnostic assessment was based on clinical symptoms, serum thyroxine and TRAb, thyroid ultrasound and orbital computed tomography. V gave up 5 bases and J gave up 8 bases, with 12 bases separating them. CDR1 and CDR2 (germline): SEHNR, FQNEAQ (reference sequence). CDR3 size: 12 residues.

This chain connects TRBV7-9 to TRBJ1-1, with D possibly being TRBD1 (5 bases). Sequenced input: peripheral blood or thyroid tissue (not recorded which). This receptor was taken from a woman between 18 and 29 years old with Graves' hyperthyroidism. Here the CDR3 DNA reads TGTGCCAGCAGCCCGGGTGGGGCCGAAGCTTTCTTT. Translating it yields CASSPGGAEAFF.